These 6 T cell receptor beta chains were sequenced from one sample in a study of T cell responses to AZD1222 COVID-19 vaccine. Clones were read by immunoSEQ multiplex PCR, and TCRdb kept only the in-frame ones, dropping some. The table records some 150,000 clones, just over 90% of them present only once. This specimen consisted of peripheral blood, obtained 28 days after the second AZD1222 dose. The receptors stem from an adult who received the AZD1222 COVID-19 vaccine.

In nucleotides, the CDR3 is TGCGCCAGCGGGATGGGAGCCGCGAACACTGAAGCTTTCTTT. Its protein product is CASGMGAANTEAFF. J is TRBJ1-1 and V is TRBV5-1, with D unclear. Trimming removed 7 bases from V and 1 base from J, with 14 bases in between. Looked up from germline, CDR1 is SGHRS and CDR2 is YFSETQ. The CDR3 covers 14 residues.

This clone was counted between two and nine times. The V and J genes are TRBV15 and TRBJ2-7, with TRBD2 as a possible D gene (5 bases). There are 14 residues in the CDR3. The V end lost 0 bases, the J end lost 3 bases, and 9 bases lay between the germline ends. Germline CDR1 and CDR2: LNHNV and YYDKDF (reference sequence). The CDR3 DNA reads as TGTGCCACCAGCAGAGATCTAGGAGGCTACGAGCAGTACTTC. It is translated as CATSRDLGGYEQYF.

The chain couples TRBV5-6 to TRBJ1-1, with 7 bases identical to TRBD1. With 0 bases clipped from V and 6 bases from J, the junction kept 11 bases outside the gene matches. Germline CDR1 is SGHDT and CDR2 is YYEEEE. The CDR3 loop spans 16 amino acids. The CDR3 is CASSLGPTGVKAEAFF. The CDR3 nucleotides are TGTGCCAGCAGCTTGGGACCTACAGGGGTGAAGGCTGAAGCTTTCTTT.

This clone was counted a single time. This chain connects TRBV2 to TRBJ2-7; TRBD2 is a possible D gene (6 bases). There are 14 residues in the CDR3. The V end lost 9 bases, the J end lost 1 base, and 16 bases lay between the germline ends. The germline gives CDR1 SNHLY, CDR2 FYNNEI. The CDR3 coding sequence is TGTGCCAGTCATGAAGGCGGGACTTCCTACGAGCAGTACTTC. Protein sequence: CASHEGGTSYEQYF.

The rearrangement links TRBV2 to TRBJ2-3; 10 bases match TRBD2. In germline, CDR1 is SNHLY, CDR2 FYNNEI. With V trimmed by 8 bases and J by 4 bases, 6 bases remained unmatched. The CDR3 is made up of 14 amino acids. CDR3 loop: CASQEREGPDTQYF. CDR3 DNA: TGTGCCAGCCAGGAGCGGGAGGGTCCAGATACGCAGTATTTT.

This sequence joins TRBV6-5 and TRBJ1-1; possible D gene TRBD1, 5 bases. V was cut by 6 bases and J by 8 bases, with 13 bases left in between. The CDR3 has 12 amino acids. Germline loops: CDR1 MNHEY, CDR2 SVGAGI. CDR3 bases: TGTGCCAGCAGATACATGGGGGGGGAAGCTTTCTTT. Protein sequence: CASRYMGGEAFF.